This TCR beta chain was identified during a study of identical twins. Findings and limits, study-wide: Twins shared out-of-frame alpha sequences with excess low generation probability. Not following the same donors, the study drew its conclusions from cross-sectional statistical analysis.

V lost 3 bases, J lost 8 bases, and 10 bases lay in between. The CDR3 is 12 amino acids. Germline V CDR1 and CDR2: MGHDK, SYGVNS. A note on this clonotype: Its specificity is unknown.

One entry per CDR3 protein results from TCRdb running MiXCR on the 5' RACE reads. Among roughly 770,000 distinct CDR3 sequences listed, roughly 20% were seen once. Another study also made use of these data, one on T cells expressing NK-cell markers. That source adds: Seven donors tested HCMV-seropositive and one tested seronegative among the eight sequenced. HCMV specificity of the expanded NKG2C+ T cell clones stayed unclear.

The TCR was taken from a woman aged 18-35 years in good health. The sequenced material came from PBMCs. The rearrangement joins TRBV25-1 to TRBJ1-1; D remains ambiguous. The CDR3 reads CASSDPGLEAFF. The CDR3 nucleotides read TGTGCCAGCAGTGATCCCGGACTAGAAGCTTTCTTT.